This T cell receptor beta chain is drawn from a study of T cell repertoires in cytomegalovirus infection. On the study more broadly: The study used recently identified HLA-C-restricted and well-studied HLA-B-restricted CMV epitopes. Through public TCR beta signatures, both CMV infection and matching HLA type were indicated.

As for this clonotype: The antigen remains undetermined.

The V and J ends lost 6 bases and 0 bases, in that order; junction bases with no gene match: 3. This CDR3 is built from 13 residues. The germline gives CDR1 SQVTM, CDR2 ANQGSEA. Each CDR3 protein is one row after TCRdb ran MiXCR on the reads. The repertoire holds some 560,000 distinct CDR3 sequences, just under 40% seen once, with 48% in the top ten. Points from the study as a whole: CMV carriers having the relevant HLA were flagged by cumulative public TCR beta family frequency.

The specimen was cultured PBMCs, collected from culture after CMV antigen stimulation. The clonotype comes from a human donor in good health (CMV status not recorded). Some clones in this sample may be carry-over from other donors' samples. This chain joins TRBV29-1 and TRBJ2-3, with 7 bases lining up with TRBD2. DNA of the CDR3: TGCAGCGTGAGAGCGGGGAGCACAGATACGCAGTATTTT. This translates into CSVRAGSTDTQYF.